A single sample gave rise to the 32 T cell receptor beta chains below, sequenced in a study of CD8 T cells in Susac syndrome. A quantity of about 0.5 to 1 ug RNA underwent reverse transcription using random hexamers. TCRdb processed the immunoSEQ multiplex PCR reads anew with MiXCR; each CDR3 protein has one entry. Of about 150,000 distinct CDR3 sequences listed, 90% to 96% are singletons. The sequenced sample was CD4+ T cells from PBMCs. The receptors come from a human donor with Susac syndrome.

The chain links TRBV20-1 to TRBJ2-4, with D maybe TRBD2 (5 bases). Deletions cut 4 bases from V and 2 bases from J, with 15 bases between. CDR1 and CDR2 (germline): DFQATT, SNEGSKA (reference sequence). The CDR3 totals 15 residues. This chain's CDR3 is CSAIPSSETKNIQYF. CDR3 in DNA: TGCAGTGCTATCCCTAGCTCGGAAACCAAAAACATTCAGTACTTC.

The CDR3 coding sequence is TGTGCCAGCGGACCTAGAGGGGTAGCGGGAGTCAGCGAGCAGTACTTC. Residues: CASGPRGVAGVSEQYF. The genes are TRBV12-3 or TRBV12-4 and TRBJ2-7, with 9 bases matching TRBD2. The CDR3 extends over 16 amino acids. V was pared by 8 bases and J by 6 bases, with 17 bases of the junction left unmatched.

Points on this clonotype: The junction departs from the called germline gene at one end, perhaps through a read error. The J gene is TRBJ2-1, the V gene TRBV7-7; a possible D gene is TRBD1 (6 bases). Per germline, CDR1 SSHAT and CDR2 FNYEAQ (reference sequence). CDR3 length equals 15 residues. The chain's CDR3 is CASSLALDSYNEQFF. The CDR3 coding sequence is TGTGCTAGCAGCTTAGCCCTGGACAGCTACAATGAGCAGTTCTTC.

The CDR3 DNA is TGTGCCAGCAGCTTGAGACAGACTCCCTACAATGAGCAGTTCTTC. Encoded protein: CASSLRQTPYNEQFF. The V and J genes are TRBV5-6 and TRBJ2-1, with D perhaps matching TRBD1 (5 bases). The ends were cut back, 1 base at V and 2 bases at J, with 10 bases in the middle. CDR1 and CDR2 from the germline V gene are SGHDT and YYEEEE. The length of the CDR3 is 15 residues.

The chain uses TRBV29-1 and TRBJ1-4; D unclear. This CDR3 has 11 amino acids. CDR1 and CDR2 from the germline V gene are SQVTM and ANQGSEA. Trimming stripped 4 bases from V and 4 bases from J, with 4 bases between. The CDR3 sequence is CSVAYNEKLFF. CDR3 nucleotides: TGCAGCGTTGCGTATAATGAAAAACTGTTTTTT.

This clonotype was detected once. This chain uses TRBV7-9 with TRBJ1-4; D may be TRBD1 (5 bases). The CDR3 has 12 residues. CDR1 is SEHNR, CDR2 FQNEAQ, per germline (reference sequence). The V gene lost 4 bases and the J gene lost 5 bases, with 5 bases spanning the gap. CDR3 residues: CASSWGNEKLFF. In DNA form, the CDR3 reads TGTGCCAGCAGCTGGGGGAATGAAAAACTGTTTTTT.

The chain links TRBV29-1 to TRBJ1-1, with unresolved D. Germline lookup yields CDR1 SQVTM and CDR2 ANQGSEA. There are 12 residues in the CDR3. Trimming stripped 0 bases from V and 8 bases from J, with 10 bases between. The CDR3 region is CSVEDFGSEAFF. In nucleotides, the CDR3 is TGCAGCGTTGAAGATTTCGGTTCGGAAGCTTTCTTT.

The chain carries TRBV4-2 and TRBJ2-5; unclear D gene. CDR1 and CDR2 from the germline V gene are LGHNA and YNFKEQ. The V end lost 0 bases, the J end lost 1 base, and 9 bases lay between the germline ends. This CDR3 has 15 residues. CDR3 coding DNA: TGTGCCAGCAGCCAAGAATTAGCTTTCCAAGAGACCCAGTACTTC. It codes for CASSQELAFQETQYF.

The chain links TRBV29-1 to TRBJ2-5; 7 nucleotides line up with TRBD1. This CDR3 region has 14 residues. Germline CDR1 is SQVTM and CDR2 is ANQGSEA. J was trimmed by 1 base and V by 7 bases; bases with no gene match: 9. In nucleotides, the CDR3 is TGCAGCGCCTGGGACAGACACTCCCAAGAGACCCAGTACTTC. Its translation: CSAWDRHSQETQYF.

This chain's CDR3 is CASSFKGVGEQYF. In DNA form, the CDR3 reads TGTGCCAGCAGCTTCAAAGGGGTTGGGGAGCAGTACTTC. The chain links TRBV7-2 to TRBJ2-7, with D perhaps TRBD1 (5 bases). CDR1 is SGHTA, CDR2 FQGNSA, per germline. The length of the CDR3 is 13 residues. The germline V and J ends were trimmed by 3 bases and 7 bases, with 13 bases remaining between them.

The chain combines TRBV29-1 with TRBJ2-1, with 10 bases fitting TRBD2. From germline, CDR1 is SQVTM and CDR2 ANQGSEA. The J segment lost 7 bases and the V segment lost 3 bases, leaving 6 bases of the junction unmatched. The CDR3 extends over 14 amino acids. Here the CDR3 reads CSVDASGSYNEQFF. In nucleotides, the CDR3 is TGCAGCGTTGATGCTAGCGGGAGCTATAATGAGCAGTTCTTC.

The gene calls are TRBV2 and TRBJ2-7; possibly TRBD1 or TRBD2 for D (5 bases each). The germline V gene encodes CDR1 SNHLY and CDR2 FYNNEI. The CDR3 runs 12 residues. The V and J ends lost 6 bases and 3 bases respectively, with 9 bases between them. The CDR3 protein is CASREDNYEQYF. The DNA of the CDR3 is TGTGCCAGCAGGGAGGACAACTACGAGCAGTACTTC.

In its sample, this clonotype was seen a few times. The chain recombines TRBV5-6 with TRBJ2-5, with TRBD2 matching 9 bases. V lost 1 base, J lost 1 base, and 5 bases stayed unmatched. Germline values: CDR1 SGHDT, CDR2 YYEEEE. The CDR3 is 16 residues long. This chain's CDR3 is CASSLYPREGQETQYF. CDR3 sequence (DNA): TGTGCCAGCAGCTTGTACCCGCGGGAGGGCCAAGAGACCCAGTACTTC.

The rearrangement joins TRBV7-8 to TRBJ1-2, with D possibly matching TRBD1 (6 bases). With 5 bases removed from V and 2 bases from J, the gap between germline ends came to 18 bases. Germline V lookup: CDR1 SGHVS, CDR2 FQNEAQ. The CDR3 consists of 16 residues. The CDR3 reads CASSPGVGSINYGYTF. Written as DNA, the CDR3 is TGTGCCAGCAGCCCAGGGGTGGGGTCAATCAACTATGGCTACACCTTC.

The DNA of the CDR3 is TGCAGCGTTGCCGAGGGACTAGCGGGGTCCAATGAGCAGTTCTTC. Protein product: CSVAEGLAGSNEQFF. This chain links TRBV29-1 with TRBJ2-1, with TRBD2 matching over 13 bases. CDR1 and CDR2 (germline): SQVTM, ANQGSEA. The CDR3 has 15 residues. V dropped 4 bases and J dropped 6; count of bases not matched to a gene: 6.

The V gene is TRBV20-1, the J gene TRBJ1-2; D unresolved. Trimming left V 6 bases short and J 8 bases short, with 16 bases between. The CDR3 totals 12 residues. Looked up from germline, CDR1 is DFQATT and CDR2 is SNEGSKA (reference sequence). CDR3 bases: TGCAGTGCACCTCTGGCCCCCAGGGGCTACACCTTC. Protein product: CSAPLAPRGYTF.

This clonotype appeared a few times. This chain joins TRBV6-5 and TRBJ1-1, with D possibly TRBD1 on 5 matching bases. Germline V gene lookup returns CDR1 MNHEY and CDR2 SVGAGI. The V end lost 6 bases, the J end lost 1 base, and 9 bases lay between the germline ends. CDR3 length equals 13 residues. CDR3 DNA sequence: TGTGCCAGCAGGGCAGGGCAGAACACTGAAGCTTTCTTT. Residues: CASRAGQNTEAFF.

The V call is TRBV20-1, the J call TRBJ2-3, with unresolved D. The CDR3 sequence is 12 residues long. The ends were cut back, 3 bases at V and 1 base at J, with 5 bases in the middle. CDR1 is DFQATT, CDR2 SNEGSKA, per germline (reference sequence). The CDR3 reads CSASVGTDTQYF. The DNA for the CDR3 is TGCAGTGCTAGCGTGGGCACAGATACGCAGTATTTT.

CDR3 DNA sequence: TGCAGTGCCCGAAATATGGGCCGAAATAACTATGGCTACACCTTC. Protein: CSARNMGRNNYGYTF. V and J are TRBV20-1 and TRBJ1-2; D is ambiguous. Germline V gene lookup returns CDR1 DFQATT and CDR2 SNEGSKA (reference sequence). The germline V and J ends were trimmed by 6 bases and 1 base, with 18 bases remaining between them. The CDR3 length is 15 residues.

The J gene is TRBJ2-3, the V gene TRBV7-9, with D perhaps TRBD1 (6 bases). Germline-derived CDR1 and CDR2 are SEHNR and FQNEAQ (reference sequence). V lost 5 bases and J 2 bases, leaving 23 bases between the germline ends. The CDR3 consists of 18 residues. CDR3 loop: CASSRSSDSIEFTDTQYF. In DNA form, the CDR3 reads TGTGCCAGCAGCCGCAGTTCGGACAGTATCGAATTCACAGATACGCAGTATTTT. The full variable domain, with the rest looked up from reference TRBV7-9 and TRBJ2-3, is DTGVSQNPRHKITKRGQNVTFRCDPISEHNRLYWYRQTLGQGPEFLTYFQNEAQLEKSRLLSDRFSAERPKGSFSTLEIQRTEQGDSAMYLCASSRSSDSIEFTDTQYFGPGTRLTVL.

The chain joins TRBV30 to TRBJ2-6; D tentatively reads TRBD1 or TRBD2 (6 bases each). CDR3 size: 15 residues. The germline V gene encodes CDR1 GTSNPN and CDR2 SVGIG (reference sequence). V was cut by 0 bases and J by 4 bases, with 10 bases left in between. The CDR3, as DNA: TGTGCCTGGAGTGTGGGGGGCGTAGGGGCCAACGTCCTGACTTTC. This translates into CAWSVGGVGANVLTF. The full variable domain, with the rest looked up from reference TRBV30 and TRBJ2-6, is SQTIHQWPATLVQPVGSPLSLECTVEGTSNPNLYWYRQAAGRGLQLLFYSVGIGQISSEVPQNLSASRPQDRQFILSSKKLLLSDSGFYLCAWSVGGVGANVLTFGAGSRLTVL.

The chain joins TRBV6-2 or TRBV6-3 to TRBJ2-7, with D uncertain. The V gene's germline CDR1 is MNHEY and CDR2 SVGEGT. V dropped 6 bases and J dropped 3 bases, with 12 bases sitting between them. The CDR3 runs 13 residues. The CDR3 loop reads CASSPGRLYEQYF. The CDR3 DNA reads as TGTGCCAGCAGCCCCGGGCGACTCTACGAGCAGTACTTC.

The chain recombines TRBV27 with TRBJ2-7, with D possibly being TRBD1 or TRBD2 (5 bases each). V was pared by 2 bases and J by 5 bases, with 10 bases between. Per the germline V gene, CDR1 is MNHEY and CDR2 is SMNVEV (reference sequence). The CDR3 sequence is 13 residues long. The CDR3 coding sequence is TGTGCCAGCAGTTTAGTGGGGACCCACGAGCAGTACTTC. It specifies CASSLVGTHEQYF.

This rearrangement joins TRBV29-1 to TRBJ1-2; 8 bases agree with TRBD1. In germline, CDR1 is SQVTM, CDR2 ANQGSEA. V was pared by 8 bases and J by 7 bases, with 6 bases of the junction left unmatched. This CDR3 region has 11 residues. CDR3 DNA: TGCAGCACCAGACAGGGGTTTGGCTACACCTTC. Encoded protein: CSTRQGFGYTF.

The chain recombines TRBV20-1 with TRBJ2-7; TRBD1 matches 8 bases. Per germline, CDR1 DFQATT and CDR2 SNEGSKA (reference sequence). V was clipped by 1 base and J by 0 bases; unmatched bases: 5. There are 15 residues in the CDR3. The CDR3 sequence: CSARGQGASSYEQYF. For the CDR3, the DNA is TGCAGTGCTAGAGGGCAGGGGGCGTCCTCCTACGAGCAGTACTTC.

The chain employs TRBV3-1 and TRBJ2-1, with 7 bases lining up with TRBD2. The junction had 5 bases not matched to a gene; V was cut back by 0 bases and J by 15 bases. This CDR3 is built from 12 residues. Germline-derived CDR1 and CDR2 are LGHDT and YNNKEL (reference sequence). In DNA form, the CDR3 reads TGTGCCAGCAGCCAAGAGGGAGGGCCACTGTTCTTC. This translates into CASSQEGGPLFF.

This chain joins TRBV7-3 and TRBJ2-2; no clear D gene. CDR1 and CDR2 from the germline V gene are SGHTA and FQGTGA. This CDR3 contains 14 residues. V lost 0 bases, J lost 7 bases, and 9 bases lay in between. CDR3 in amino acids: CASSLTGMVGELFF. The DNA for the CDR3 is TGTGCCAGCAGCTTAACAGGCATGGTCGGGGAGCTGTTTTTT.

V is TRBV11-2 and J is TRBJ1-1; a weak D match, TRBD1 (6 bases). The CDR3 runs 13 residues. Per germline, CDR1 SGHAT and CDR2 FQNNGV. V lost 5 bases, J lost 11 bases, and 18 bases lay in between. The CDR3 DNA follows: TGTGCCAGCAGCCTGAACCCCACAGGGCTGGCTTTCTTT. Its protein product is CASSLNPTGLAFF.

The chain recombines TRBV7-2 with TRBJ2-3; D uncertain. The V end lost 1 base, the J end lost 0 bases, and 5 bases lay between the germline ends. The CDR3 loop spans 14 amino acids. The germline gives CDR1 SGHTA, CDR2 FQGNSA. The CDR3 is CASSLEQSTDTQYF. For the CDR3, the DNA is TGTGCCAGCAGCTTAGAACAGAGCACAGATACGCAGTATTTT.

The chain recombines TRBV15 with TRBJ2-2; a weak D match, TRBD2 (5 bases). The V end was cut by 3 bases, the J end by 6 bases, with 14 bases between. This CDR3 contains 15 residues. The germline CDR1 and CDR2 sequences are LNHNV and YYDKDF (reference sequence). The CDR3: CATSSRYGAAGELFF. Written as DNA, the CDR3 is TGTGCCACCAGCAGCCGGTACGGAGCGGCCGGGGAGCTGTTTTTT.

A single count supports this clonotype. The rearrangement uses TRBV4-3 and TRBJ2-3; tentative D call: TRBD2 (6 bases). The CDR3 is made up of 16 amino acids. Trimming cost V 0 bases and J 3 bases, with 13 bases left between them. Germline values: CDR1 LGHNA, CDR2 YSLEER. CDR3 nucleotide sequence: TGCGCCAGCAGCCAAGAATTGGGGGGATGGACAGATACGCAGTATTTT. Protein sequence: CASSQELGGWTDTQYF.

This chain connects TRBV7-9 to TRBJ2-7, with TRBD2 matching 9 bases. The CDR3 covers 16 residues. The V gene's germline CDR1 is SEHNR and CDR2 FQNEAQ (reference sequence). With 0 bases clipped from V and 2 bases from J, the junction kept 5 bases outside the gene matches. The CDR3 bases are TGTGCCAGCAGCTTAGCGGGTAGCGGGAGTCCCTACGAGCAGTACTTC. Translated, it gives CASSLAGSGSPYEQYF.